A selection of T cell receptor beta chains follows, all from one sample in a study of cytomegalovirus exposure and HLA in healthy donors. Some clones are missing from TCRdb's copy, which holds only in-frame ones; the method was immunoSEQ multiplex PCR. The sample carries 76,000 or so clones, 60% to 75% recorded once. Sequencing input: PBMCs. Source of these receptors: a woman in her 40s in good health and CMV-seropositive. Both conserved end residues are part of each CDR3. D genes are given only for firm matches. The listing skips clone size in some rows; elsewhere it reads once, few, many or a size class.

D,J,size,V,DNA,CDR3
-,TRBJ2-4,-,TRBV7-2,TGTGCCAGCAGCGACAGGAACCCAAACATTCAGTACTTC,CASSDRNPNIQYF
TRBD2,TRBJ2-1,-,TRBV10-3,TGTGCCATCAGGGATACTAGCGGGAGATCCTACAATGAGCAGTTCTTC,CAIRDTSGRSYNEQFF
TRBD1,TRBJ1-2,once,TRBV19,TGTGCCAGTACACGGGACAGAGAGAGCTATGGCTACACCTTC,CASTRDRESYGYTF
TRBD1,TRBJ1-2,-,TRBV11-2,TGTGCCAGCAGCTTAGTGGCCAGGGGGCCGGATTATGGCTACACCTTC,CASSLVARGPDYGYTF
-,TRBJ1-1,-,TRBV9,TGTGCCAGCAGCCCCCCCCTGGGGCCTGAAGCTTTCTTT,CASSPPLGPEAFF
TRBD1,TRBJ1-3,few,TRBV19,TGTGCCAGTAGTATACCGACGACAGGGACCAACTCTGGAAACACCATATATTTT,CASSIPTTGTNSGNTIYF
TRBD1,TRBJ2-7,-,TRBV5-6,TGTGCCAGCAGCTTGGCCGGGGGACAGGGTTTCTACGAGCAGTACTTC,CASSLAGGQGFYEQYF
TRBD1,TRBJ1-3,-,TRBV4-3,TGCGCCAGCAGCCAGGGCGACAGGGCTGGAAACACCATATATTTT,CASSQGDRAGNTIYF
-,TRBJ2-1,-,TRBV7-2,TGTGCCAGCAGCCAGGACTTTCCCTACAATGAGCAGTTCTTC,CASSQDFPYNEQFF
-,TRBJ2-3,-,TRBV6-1,TGTGCCAGCAGTGTGGGGGCCACAGATACGCAGTATTTT,CASSVGATDTQYF
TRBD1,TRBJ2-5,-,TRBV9,TGTGCCAGCAGCGTAGGAGTAGGGGGCACCGGGGAGACCCAGTACTTC,CASSVGVGGTGETQYF
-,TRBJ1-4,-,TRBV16,TGTGCCAGCAGCCCCTGGACTGCAACTAATGAAAAACTGTTTTTT,CASSPWTATNEKLFF
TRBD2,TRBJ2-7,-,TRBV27,TGTGCCAGCAGCCGGGAGGGTTACGAGCAGTACTTC,CASSREGYEQYF
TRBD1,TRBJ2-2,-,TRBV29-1,TGCAGCGTTAAAGGGGGGACAGGGACCACCGGGGAGCTGTTTTTT,CSVKGGTGTTGELFF
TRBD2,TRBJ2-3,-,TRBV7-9,TGTGCCAGCAGCGTAGGACTAGCGGGGCTAGATACGCAGTATTTT,CASSVGLAGLDTQYF
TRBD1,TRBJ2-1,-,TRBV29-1,TGCAGCGTTGCCCCCGCTCTTACAGGGGGCATTGAGCAGTTCTTC,CSVAPALTGGIEQFF
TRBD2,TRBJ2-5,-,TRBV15,TGTGCCACCAGCAGAGGGACTAGCGGTTCGGAGACCCAGTACTTC,CATSRGTSGSETQYF
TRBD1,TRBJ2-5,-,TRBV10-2,TGCGCCAGCAGTGAATCCTACAGGGGGAAGGGAGAGACCCAGTACTTC,CASSESYRGKGETQYF
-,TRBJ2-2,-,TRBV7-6,TGTGCCAGCAGCTTCGGCGGGGAGCTGTTTTTT,CASSFGGELFF
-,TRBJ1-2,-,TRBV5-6,TGTGCCAGCAGTGGACAAATGAACTATGGCTACACCTTC,CASSGQMNYGYTF
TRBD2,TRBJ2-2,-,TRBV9,TGTGCCAGCAGCACCCGGACTAGCGGCCCTGCCGGGGAGCTGTTTTTT,CASSTRTSGPAGELFF
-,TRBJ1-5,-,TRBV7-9,TGTGCCAGCGTAAAGGAGGGGAGCAATCAGCCCCAGCATTTT,CASVKEGSNQPQHF
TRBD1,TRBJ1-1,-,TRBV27,TGTGCCAGCAGTATCCGACAGGGTATAGGCACTGAAGCTTTCTTT,CASSIRQGIGTEAFF
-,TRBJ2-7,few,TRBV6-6,TGTGCCAGCAGTTACCCCTTTACAGGGTCATACGAGCAGTACTTC,CASSYPFTGSYEQYF
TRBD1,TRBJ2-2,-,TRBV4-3,TGCGCCAGCAGCCAAGGCTCTCTACAGGGGGCCAGATACAACACCGGGGAGCTGTTTTTT,CASSQGSLQGARYNTGELFF
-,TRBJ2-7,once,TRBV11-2,TGTGCCAGCAGCCGCCTAGAGCACTACGAGCAGTACTTC,CASSRLEHYEQYF
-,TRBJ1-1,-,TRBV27,TGTGCCAGCAGCCTAAACCGGGTTAACACTGAAGCTTTCTTT,CASSLNRVNTEAFF
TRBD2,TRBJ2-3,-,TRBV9,TGTGCCAGCAGCGTAGGACTAGCGGGAGCATCAGATACGCAGTATTTT,CASSVGLAGASDTQYF
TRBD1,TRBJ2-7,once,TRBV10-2,TGCGCCAGCAGGGGGACAGGGTACTACGAGCAGTACTTC,CASRGTGYYEQYF
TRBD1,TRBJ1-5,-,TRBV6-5,TGTGCCAGCAGTTACGACAGGGGCGGCCAGCCCCAGCATTTT,CASSYDRGGQPQHF
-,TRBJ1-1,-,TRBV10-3,TGTGCCATCAGTGTGGGGGGTTGGACTGAAGCTTTCTTT,CAISVGGWTEAFF
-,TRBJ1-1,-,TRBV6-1,TGTGCCAGCAGACAGGGCTATGGTATGAACACTGAAGCTTTCTTT,CASRQGYGMNTEAFF
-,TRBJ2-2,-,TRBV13,TGTGCCAGCAGCTTAGGCTGGCAGGGGAACACCGGGGAGCTGTTTTTT,CASSLGWQGNTGELFF
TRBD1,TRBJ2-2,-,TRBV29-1,TGCAGCGTGGACAGGGTTAACACCGGGGAGCTGTTTTTT,CSVDRVNTGELFF
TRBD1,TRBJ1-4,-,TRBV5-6,TGTGCCAGCAGCTTGGCCTTGGCAGGGGGTGCGACTAATGAAAAACTGTTTTTT,CASSLALAGGATNEKLFF
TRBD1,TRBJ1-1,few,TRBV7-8,TGTGCCAGCAGAGCACAGGGGTCCTTGAACACTGAAGCTTTCTTT,CASRAQGSLNTEAFF
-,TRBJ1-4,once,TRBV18,TGTGCCAGCTCACCTTCGGCAGGTAGAAATGAAAAACTGTTTTTT,CASSPSAGRNEKLFF
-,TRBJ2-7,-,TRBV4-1,TGCGCCAGCAGCCAAGACGGAAATAGGGGGGGGGTCGAGGAGCAGTACTTC,CASSQDGNRGGVEEQYF
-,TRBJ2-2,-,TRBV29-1,TGCAGCGTTGCCATAGCGGCGAACACCGGGGAGCTGTTTTTT,CSVAIAANTGELFF
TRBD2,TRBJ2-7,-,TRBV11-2,TGTGCCAGCAGCCCGATGGGGAGGGTGCGAGGCCGGGGTTACGAGCAGTACTTC,CASSPMGRVRGRGYEQYF
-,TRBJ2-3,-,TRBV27,TGTGCCAGCAGTTCTCACAGGGTGTACACAGATACGCAGTATTTT,CASSSHRVYTDTQYF
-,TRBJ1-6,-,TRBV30,TGTGCCTGGGAAGGAGACTATAATTCACCCCTCCACTTT,CAWEGDYNSPLHF
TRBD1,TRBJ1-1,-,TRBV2,TGTGCCCGCCAGACAGGGGACACTGAAGCTTTCTTT,CARQTGDTEAFF
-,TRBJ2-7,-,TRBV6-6,TGTGCCAGCAGTTACGTCAGGGCCTACGAGCAGTACTTC,CASSYVRAYEQYF
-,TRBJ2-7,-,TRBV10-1,TGCGCCAGCAACGAGCGCGGCGAGCAGTACTTC,CASNERGEQYF
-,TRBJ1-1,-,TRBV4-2,TGTGCCAGCAGCCGACCAGCAGGGGACACTGAAGCTTTCTTT,CASSRPAGDTEAFF
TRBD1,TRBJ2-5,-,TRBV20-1,TGCAGTGCTGGGACAGGGAAGACCCAGTACTTC,CSAGTGKTQYF